This TCR beta chain was documented in a study of blood T cell dynamics during melanoma immunotherapy. The time point denotes: pre-treatment baseline. V was clipped by 6 bases and J by 5 bases; unmatched bases: 6. The CDR3 is 14 amino acids. Germline lookup yields CDR1 MGHDK and CDR2 SYGVNS. This clone appeared a single time. Repertoires were generated with immunoSEQ multiplex PCR, while TCRdb's copy carries only in-frame clones and drops some. There are 9,000 to 10,000 clones in the sample; approximately 83% occur only once, and around 10% lies in the top ten. The chain is built from TRBV25-1 and TRBJ1-2; 10 nucleotides line up with TRBD1. This clonotype was obtained from a human donor with melanoma. The starting material was blood, obtained from a patient treated with checkpoint blockade. The CDR3 nucleotides are TGTGCCAGCAGCAGCCCGGGACAGGGGTATGGCTACACCTTC. This codes for CASSSPGQGYGYTF.